These T cell receptor beta chains were read from a single sample in a study of radiotherapy plus CTLA-4 blockade in lung cancer. This table comes from immunoSEQ multiplex PCR, and its TCRdb copy is limited to in-frame clones, with some not included. Of around 45,000 clones in the sample, roughly 67% were seen once. Source: peripheral blood, taken from a patient treated with radiotherapy plus ipilimumab. Every receptor here comes from a human donor with non-small cell lung cancer who had a partial response to radiotherapy plus ipilimumab. CDR3s include the opening cysteine and the closing phenylalanine or tryptophan.

TRBV10-3,TRBJ2-3,CGTRDSRQDTQYF
TRBV7-9,TRBJ2-3,CASSPGLGNTDTQYF
TRBV27,TRBJ1-1,CASSTTVRTEAFF
TRBV5-5,TRBJ2-7,CASSLAGTETYEQYF
TRBV19,TRBJ2-7,CASSKDFSGPPGEQYF
TRBV5-1,TRBJ2-7,CASSFTERGGLEQYF
TRBV6-6,TRBJ2-7,CASSYPGTYEQYF
TRBV5-1,TRBJ2-3,CASSLGVTSGSGDTQYF
TRBV6-5,TRBJ2-3,CASTGEVTDTQYF
TRBV5-4,TRBJ2-3,CASSDLAGGDTQYF
TRBV19,TRBJ1-4,CASRGTGGEKLFF
TRBV6-1,TRBJ2-2,CASSERLVTGELFF
TRBV7-2,TRBJ2-5,CASSLVARQETQYF
TRBV7-9,TRBJ1-2,CASSSGRGGNYGYTF
TRBV4-1,TRBJ1-5,CASSQEGHGRAVEPQHF
TRBV15,TRBJ2-7,CATSREFGGSSEQYF
TRBV6-1,TRBJ1-1,CACRWDSNTEAFF
TRBV6-1,TRBJ2-5,CASSAKREMETQYF
TRBV30,TRBJ2-3,CAWSLTGDTQYF
TRBV7-2,TRBJ1-5,CASSSGEGTNQPQHF
TRBV6-5,TRBJ1-3,CASRPPGPGNTIYF
TRBV19,TRBJ2-7,CASESGTGGYEQYF
TRBV7-9,TRBJ2-7,CASSFSGGSYEQYF
TRBV5-4,TRBJ2-5,CASSWTPRREHQETQYF
TRBV29-1,TRBJ2-3,CSVGRGLEKGSDTQYF
TRBV4-3,TRBJ1-1,CASSQDPGGENTEAFF
TRBV6-6,TRBJ2-1,CASSSRTSGTYNEQFF
TRBV2,TRBJ2-1,CASSVGTSSYNEQFF
TRBV5-1,TRBJ1-1,CASSFFGVNTEAFF
TRBV21-1,TRBJ2-1,CASSKRRGIKAYNEQFF
TRBV7-8,TRBJ1-2,CASSLRLGQGANGYTF
TRBV6-5,TRBJ2-7,CASRETGLPYEQYF
TRBV2,TRBJ2-7,CASSDQGATYEQYF
TRBV27,TRBJ1-5,CASSLGQSYQPQHF
TRBV5-6,TRBJ2-7,CASSSSLRGPTYEQYF
TRBV5-1,TRBJ2-2,CASSLDLAGAGGELFF
TRBV15,TRBJ2-2,CATRNTYTGELFF
TRBV27,TRBJ2-1,CASSRGYNEQFF
TRBV27,TRBJ2-7,CASSFPPGGFWGLVPEQYF